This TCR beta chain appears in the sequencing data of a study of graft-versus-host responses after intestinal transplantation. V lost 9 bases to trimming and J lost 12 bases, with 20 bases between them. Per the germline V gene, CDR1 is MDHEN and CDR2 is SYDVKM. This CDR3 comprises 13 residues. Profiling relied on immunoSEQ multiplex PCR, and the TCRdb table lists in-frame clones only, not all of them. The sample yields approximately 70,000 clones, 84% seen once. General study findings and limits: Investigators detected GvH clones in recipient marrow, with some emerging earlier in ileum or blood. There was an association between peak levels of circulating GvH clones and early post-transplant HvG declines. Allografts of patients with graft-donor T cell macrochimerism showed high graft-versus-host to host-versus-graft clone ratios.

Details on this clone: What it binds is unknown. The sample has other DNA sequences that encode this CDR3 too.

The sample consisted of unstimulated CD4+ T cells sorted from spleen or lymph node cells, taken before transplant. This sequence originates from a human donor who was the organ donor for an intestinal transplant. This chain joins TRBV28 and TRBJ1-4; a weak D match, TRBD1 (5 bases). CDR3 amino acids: CASSDWTEGELFF. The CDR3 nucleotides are TGTGCCAGTAGTGACTGGACCGAAGGGGAACTGTTTTTT.